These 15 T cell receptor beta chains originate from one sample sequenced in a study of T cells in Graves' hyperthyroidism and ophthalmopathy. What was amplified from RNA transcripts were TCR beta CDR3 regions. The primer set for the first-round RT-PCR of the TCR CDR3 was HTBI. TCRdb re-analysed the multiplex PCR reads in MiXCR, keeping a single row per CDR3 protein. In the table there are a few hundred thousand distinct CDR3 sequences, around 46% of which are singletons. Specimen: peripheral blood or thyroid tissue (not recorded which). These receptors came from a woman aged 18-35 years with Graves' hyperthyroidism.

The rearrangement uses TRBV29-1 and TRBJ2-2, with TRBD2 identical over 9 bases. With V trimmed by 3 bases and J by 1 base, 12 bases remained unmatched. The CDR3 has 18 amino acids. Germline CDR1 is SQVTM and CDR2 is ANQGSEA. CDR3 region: CSVEKAGGPKKNTGELFF. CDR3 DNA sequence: TGCAGCGTTGAGAAGGCGGGAGGGCCCAAAAAGAACACCGGGGAGCTGTTTTTT.

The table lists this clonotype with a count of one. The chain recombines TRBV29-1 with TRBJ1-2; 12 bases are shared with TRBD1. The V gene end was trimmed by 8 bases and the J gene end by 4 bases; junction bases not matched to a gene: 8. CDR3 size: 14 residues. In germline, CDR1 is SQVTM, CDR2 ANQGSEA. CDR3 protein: CSFGTGGAGYGYTF. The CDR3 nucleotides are TGCAGCTTCGGGACAGGGGGCGCGGGCTATGGCTACACCTTC.

CDR3 in DNA: TGCAGTACACCGGGACGGCAAAACACTGAAGCTTTCTTT. This sequence encodes CSTPGRQNTEAFF. The rearrangement uses TRBV20-1 and TRBJ1-1, with D maybe TRBD1 (5 bases). Germline values: CDR1 DFQATT, CDR2 SNEGSKA (reference sequence). This CDR3 has 13 amino acids. V was pared by 8 bases and J by 2 bases, with 15 bases between.

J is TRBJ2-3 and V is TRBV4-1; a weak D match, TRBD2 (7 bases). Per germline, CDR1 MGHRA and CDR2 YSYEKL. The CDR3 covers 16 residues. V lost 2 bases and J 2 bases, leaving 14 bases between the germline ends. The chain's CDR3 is CASSQRGEGSTDTQYF. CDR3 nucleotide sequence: TGCGCCAGCAGCCAAAGGGGGGAGGGATCCACAGATACGCAGTATTTT.

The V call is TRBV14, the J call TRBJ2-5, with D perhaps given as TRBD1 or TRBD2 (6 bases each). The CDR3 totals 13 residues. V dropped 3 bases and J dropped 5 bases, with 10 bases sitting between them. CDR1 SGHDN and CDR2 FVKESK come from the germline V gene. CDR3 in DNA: TGTGCCAGCAGCCAGGGGGGCAGGGAGACCCAGTACTTC. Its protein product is CASSQGGRETQYF.

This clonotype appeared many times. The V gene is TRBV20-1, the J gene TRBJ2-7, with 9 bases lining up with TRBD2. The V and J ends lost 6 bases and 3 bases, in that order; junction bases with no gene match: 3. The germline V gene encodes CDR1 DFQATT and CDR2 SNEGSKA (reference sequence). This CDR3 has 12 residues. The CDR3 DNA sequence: TGCAGTGCATCTAGCGGGAACTACGAGCAGTACTTC. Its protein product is CSASSGNYEQYF.

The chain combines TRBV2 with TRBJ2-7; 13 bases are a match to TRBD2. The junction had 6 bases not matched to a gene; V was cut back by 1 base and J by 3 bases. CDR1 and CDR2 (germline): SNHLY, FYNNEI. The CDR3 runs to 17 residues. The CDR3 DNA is TGTGCCAGCAGTGAAGGGACTAGCGGGAGTGGGGACTACGAGCAGTACTTC. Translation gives CASSEGTSGSGDYEQYF.

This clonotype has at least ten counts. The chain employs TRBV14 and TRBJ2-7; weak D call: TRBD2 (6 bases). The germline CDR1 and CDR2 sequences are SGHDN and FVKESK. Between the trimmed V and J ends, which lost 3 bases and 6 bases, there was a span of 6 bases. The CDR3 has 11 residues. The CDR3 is CASSHGSEQYF. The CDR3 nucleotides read TGTGCCAGCAGCCACGGGAGCGAGCAGTACTTC.

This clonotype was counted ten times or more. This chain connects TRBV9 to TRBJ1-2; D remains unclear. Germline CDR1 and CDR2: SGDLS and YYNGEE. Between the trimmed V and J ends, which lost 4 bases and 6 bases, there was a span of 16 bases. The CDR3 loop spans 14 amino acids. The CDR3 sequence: CASSSGPSEDGYTF. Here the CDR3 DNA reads TGTGCCAGCAGCTCCGGTCCTTCTGAGGATGGCTACACCTTC.

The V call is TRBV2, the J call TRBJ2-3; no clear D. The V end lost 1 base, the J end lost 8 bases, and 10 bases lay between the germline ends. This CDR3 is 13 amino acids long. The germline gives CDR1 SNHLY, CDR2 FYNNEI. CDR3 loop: CASSEELVSTQYF. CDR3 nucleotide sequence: TGTGCCAGCAGTGAAGAGCTAGTATCTACGCAGTATTTT.

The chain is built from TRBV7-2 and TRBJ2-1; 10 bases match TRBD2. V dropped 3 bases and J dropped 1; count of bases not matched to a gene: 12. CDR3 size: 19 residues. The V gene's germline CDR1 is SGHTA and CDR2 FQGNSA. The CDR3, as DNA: TGTGCCAGCAGCTTGGGGCTAGCGGGAGTTCGAAAGTCCTACAATGAGCAGTTCTTC. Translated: CASSLGLAGVRKSYNEQFF.

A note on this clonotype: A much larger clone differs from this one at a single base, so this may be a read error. The CDR3 reads CATSREDGRPDTQYF. CDR3 bases: TGTGCCACCAGCAGAGAAGACGGGAGGCCAGATACGCAGTATTTT. The V gene is TRBV15, the J gene TRBJ2-3; 7 nucleotides match TRBD2. CDR3 length: 15 residues. Losses at the gene ends were 0 bases for V and 4 bases for J; bases not matched to a gene: 4. CDR1 is LNHNV, CDR2 YYDKDF, per germline (reference sequence). The full variable domain, with the rest looked up from reference TRBV15 and TRBJ2-3, is DAMVIQNPRYQVTQFGKPVTLSCSQTLNHNVMYWYQQKSSQAPKLLFHYYDKDFNNEADTPDNFQSRRPNTSFCFLDIRSPGLGDTAMYLCATSREDGRPDTQYFGPGTRLTVL.

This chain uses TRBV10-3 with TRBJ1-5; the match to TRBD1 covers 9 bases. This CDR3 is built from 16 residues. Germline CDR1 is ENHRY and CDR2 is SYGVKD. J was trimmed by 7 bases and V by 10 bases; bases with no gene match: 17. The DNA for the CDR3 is TGTGCCACCTTTCTCGGGACAGGGAACTATGAGCAGCCCCAGCATTTT. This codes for CATFLGTGNYEQPQHF.

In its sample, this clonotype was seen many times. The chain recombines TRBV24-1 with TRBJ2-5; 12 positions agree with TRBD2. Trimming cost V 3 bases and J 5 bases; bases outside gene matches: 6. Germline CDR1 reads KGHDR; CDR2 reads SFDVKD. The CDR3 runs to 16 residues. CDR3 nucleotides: TGTGCCACCAGTGATCGACTAGCGGGAGACGAGGAGACCCAGTACTTC. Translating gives CATSDRLAGDEETQYF.

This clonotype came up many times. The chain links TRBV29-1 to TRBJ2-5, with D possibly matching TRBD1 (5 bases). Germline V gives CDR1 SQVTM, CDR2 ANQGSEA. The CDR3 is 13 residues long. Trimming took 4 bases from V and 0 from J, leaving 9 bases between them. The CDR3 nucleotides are TGCAGCGTTGGGGGCAACTACCAAGAGACCCAGTACTTC. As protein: CSVGGNYQETQYF.